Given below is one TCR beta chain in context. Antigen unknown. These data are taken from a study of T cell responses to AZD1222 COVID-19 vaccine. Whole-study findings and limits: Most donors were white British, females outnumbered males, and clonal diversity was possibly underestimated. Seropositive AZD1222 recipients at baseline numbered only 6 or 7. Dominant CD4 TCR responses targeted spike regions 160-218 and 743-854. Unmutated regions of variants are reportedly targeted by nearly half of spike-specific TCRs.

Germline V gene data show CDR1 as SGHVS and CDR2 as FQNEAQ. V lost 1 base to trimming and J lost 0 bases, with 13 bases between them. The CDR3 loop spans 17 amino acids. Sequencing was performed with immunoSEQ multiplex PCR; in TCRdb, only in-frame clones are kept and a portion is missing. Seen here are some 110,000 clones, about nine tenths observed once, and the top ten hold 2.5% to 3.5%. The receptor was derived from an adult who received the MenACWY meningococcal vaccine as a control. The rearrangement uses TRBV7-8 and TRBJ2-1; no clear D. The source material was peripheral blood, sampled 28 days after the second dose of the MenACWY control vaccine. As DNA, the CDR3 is TGTGCCAGCAGCTTAGGTCTCTCTGGTGGCTCCTACAATGAGCAGTTCTTC. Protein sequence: CASSLGLSGGSYNEQFF.